This TCR beta chain came from a study of control samples from healthy donors and cancer patients. The V end lost 3 bases, the J end lost 4 bases, and 8 bases lay between the germline ends. This CDR3 contains 13 residues. The germline V gene has CDR1 KGHDR and CDR2 SFDVKD. Only one count was recorded for this clone. TCRdb keeps only in-frame clones here, not all; method: immunoSEQ multiplex PCR. The sample records approximately 90,000 clones, more than 75% being singletons. The receptor was derived from a woman between 35 and 50 years old in good health. This sequence joins TRBV24-1 and TRBJ2-5; the D is unclear. Sequencing was carried out using blood. The CDR3 bases are TGTGCCACCAGTGATGCCTTAGGAGAGACCCAGTACTTC. Translation: CATSDALGETQYF.